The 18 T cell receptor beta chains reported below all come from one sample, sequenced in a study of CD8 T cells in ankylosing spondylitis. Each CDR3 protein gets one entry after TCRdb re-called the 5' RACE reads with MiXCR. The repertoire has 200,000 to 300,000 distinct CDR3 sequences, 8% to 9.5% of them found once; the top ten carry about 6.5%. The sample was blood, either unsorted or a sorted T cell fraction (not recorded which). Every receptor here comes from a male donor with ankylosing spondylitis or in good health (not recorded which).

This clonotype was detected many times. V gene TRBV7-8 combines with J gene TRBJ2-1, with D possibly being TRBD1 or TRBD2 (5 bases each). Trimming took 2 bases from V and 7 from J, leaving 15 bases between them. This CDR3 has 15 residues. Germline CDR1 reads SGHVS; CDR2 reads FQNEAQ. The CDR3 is CASSLILEGYNEQFF. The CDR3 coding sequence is TGTGCCAGCAGCTTAATTCTCGAGGGGTATAATGAGCAGTTCTTC. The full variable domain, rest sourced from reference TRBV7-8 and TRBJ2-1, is GAGVSQSPRYKVAKRGQDVALRCDPISGHVSLFWYQQALGQGPEFLTYFQNEAQLDKSGLPSDRFFAERPEGSVSTLKIQRTQQEDSAVYLCASSLILEGYNEQFFGPGTRLTVL.

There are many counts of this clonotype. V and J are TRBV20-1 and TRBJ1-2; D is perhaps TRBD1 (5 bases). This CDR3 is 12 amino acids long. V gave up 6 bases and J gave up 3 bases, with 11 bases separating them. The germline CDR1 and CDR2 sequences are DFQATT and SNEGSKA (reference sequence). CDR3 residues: CSARGTHYGYTF. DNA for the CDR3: TGCAGTGCCCGGGGGACGCACTATGGCTACACCTTC.

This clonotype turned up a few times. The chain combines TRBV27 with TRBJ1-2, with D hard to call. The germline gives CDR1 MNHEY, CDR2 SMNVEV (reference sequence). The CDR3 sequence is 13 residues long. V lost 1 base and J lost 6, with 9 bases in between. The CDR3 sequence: CASSLWAGDGYTF. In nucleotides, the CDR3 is TGTGCCAGCAGTTTATGGGCAGGCGATGGCTACACCTTC.

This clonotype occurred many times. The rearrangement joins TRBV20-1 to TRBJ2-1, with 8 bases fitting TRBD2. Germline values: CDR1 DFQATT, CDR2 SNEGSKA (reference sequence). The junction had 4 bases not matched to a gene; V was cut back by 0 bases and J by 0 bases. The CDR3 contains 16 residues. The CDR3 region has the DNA TGCAGTGCTAGAGACATACTAGCGGCCTCCTACAATGAGCAGTTCTTC. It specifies CSARDILAASYNEQFF.

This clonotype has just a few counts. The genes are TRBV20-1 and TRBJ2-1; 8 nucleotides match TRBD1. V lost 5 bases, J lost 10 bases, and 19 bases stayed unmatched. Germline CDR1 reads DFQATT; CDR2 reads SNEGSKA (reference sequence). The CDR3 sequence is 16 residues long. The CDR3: CSAGPLGQGLTGEQFF. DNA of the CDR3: TGCAGTGCTGGCCCTCTCGGACAGGGCTTGACAGGAGAGCAGTTCTTC.

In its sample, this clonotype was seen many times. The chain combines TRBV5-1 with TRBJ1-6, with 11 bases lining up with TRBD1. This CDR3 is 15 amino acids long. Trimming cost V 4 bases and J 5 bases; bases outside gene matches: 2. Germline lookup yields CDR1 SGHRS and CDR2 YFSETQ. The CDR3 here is CASSPDRGHNSPLHF. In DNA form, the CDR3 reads TGCGCCAGCAGCCCGGACAGGGGGCATAATTCACCCCTCCACTTT.

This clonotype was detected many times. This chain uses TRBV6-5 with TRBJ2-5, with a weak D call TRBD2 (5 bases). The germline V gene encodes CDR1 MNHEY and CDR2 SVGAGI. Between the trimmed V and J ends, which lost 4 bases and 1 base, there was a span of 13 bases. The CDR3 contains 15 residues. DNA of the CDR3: TGTGCCAGCAGTTTGGCGGGCAGTACCCAAGAGACCCAGTACTTC. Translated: CASSLAGSTQETQYF.

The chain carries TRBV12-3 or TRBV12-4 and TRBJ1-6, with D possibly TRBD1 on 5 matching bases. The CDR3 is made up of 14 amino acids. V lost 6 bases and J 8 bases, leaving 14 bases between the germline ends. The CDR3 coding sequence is TGTGCCAGCAGCCGGGGACGTAGCGATTCACCCCTCCACTTT. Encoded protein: CASSRGRSDSPLHF.

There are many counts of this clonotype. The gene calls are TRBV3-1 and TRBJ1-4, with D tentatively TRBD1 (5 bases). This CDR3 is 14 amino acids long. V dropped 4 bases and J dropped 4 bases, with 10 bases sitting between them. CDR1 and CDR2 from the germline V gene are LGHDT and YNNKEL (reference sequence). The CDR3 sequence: CASSPRGLNEKLFF. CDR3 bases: TGTGCCAGCAGCCCCCGGGGCCTTAATGAAAAACTGTTTTTT.

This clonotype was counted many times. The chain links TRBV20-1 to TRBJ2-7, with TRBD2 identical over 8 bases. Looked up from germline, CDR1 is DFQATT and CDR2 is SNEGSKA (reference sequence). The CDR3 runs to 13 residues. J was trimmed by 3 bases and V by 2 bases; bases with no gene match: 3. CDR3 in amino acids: CSARPGRVYEQYF. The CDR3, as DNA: TGCAGTGCTAGACCCGGGAGGGTCTACGAGCAGTACTTC.

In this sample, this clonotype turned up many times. CDR3 DNA sequence: TGTGCCAGCACGTTCGGGACTAGCGAAGTCGACGAGCAGTACTTC. Protein: CASTFGTSEVDEQYF. This rearrangement joins TRBV5-8 to TRBJ2-7; TRBD2 matches at 10 bases. The CDR3 is made up of 15 amino acids. V shed 6 bases and J 5 bases; nucleotides not matched to a gene: 11. Germline V gene sequence: CDR1 SGHTS, CDR2 YDEGEE.

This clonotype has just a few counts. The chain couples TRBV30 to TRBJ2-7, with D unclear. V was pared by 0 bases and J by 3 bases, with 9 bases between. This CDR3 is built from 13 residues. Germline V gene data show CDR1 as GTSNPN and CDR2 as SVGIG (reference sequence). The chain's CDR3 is CAWSVAGYYEQYF. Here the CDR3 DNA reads TGTGCCTGGAGTGTAGCAGGCTACTACGAGCAGTACTTC.

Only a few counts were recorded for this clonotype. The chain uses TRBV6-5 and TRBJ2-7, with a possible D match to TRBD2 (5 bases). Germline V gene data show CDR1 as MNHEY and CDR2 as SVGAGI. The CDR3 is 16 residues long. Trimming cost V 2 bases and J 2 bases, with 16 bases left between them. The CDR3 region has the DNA TGTGCCAGCAGTTACCCGGAGGCTCGGAACCCCTACGAGCAGTACTTC. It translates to CASSYPEARNPYEQYF.

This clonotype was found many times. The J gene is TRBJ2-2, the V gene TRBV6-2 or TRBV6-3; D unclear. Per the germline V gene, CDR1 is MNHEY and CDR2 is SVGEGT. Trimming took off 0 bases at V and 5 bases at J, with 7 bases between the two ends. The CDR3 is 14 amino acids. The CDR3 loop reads CASSYSPGTGELFF. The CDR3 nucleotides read TGTGCCAGCAGTTACTCACCGGGTACCGGGGAGCTGTTTTTT.

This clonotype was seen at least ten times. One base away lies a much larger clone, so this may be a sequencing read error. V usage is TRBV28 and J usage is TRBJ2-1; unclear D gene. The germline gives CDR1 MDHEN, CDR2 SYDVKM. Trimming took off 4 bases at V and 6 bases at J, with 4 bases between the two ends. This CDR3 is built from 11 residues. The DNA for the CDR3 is TGTGCCAGCAGTTGGGGCAATGAGCAGTTCTTC. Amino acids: CASSWGNEQFF.

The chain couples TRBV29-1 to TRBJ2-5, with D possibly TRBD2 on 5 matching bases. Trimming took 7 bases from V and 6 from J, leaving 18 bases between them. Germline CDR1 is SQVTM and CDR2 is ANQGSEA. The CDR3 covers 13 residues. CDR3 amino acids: CSARVWTGKTQYF. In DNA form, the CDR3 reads TGCAGCGCTCGGGTTTGGACGGGAAAGACCCAGTACTTC.

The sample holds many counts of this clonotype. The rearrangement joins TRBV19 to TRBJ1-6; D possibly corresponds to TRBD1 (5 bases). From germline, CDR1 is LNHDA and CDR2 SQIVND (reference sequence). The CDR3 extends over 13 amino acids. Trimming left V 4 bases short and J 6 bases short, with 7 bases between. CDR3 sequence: CASSTGSNSPLHF. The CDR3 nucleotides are TGTGCCAGTAGTACAGGGAGTAATTCACCCCTCCACTTT.

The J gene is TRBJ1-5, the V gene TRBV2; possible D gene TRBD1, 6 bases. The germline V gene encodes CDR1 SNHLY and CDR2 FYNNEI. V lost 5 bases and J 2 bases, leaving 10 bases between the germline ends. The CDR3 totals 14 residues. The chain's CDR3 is CASSREGGNQPQHF. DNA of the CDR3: TGTGCCAGCAGTAGGGAGGGGGGCAATCAGCCCCAGCATTTT.